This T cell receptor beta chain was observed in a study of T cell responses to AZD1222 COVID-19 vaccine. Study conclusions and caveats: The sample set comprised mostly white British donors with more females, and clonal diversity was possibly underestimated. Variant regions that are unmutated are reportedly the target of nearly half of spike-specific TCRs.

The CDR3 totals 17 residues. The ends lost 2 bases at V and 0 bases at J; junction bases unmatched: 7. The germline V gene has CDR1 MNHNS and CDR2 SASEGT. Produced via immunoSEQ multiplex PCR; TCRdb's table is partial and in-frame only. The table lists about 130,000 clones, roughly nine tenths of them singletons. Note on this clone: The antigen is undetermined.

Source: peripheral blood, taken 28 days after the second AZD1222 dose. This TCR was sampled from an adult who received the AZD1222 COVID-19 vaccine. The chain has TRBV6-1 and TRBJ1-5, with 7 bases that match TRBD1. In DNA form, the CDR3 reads TGTGCCAGCAGTGAAAGCCCGGACAGGTTTAGCAATCAGCCCCAGCATTTT. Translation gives CASSESPDRFSNQPQHF.